One and the same sample provided the 24 T cell receptor beta chains below, sequenced in a study of a mutant IDH1 vaccine in newly diagnosed glioma. Time point meaning: baseline, week 1 (first vaccination visit). Treatment specified: pre-vaccination baseline after standard-of-care therapy. Some clones are missing from TCRdb's copy, which holds only in-frame ones; the method was immunoSEQ multiplex PCR. The sample consists of under 35,000 clones, about nine tenths of them appearing once. This specimen consisted of PBMCs, obtained from a glioma patient treated with radiotherapy, temozolomide or both. The receptors here all came from a woman aged 40-49 years with glioma.

In its sample, this clone was seen once. The chain employs TRBV7-9 and TRBJ2-5; 8 nucleotides align to TRBD2. This CDR3 is 15 amino acids long. After removal of 5 bases from V and 5 bases from J, the junction contained 10 bases not matched to a gene. Per germline, CDR1 SEHNR and CDR2 FQNEAQ (reference sequence). In nucleotides, the CDR3 is TGTGCCAGCAGCCAATTAGCGGGGATCCGGGAGACCCAGTACTTC. It specifies CASSQLAGIRETQYF.

CDR3 loop: CASSFSLNTEAFF. CDR3 DNA sequence: TGTGCCAGTAGTTTCAGCCTAAACACTGAAGCTTTCTTT. The chain has TRBV19 and TRBJ1-1; no clear D. Germline CDR1 LNHDA, CDR2 SQIVND (reference sequence). Trimming took 5 bases from V and 2 from J, leaving 9 bases between them. This CDR3 is 13 amino acids long.

V gene TRBV10-2 combines with J gene TRBJ2-1; 9 positions agree with TRBD1. J was trimmed by 7 bases and V by 6 bases; bases with no gene match: 4. Germline V CDR1 and CDR2: WSHSY, SAAADI. There are 13 residues in the CDR3. Here the CDR3 reads CASRTTGGNEQFF. In DNA, the CDR3 is TGCGCCAGCAGAACGACAGGGGGGAATGAGCAGTTCTTC.

The V gene is TRBV6-1, the J gene TRBJ2-1; D is uncertain. The CDR3 is 12 residues long. Between the trimmed V and J ends, which lost 6 bases and 4 bases, there was a span of 7 bases. Germline V gives CDR1 MNHNS, CDR2 SASEGT. The CDR3 loop is CASRIGYNEQFF. DNA of the CDR3: TGTGCCAGCAGGATAGGGTACAATGAGCAGTTCTTC.

J is TRBJ1-1 and V is TRBV6-5; D gene unclear. Trimming removed 7 bases from V and 4 bases from J, with 13 bases in between. The CDR3 contains 13 residues. CDR1 and CDR2 (germline): MNHEY, SVGAGI. In DNA form, the CDR3 reads TGTGCCAGCACCCTTGGCAGGTTCACTGAAGCTTTCTTT. Its translation is CASTLGRFTEAFF.

This sequence joins TRBV20-1 and TRBJ2-7, with D possibly being TRBD1 or TRBD2 (5 bases each). The CDR3 runs to 11 residues. CDR1 is DFQATT, CDR2 SNEGSKA, per germline (reference sequence). Trimming removed 3 bases from V and 6 bases from J, with 9 bases in between. The CDR3 DNA reads as TGCAGTGCTAGGTCCGGGGCCGAGCAGTACTTC. Translating it yields CSARSGAEQYF.

The chain recombines TRBV6-1 with TRBJ1-3; 8 positions agree with TRBD1. Germline V gives CDR1 MNHNS, CDR2 SASEGT. J gave up 8 bases and V 7 bases, and 7 bases lay outside the gene matches. The CDR3 has 13 amino acids. The CDR3 region is CASTLDRVDTIYF. CDR3 in DNA: TGTGCCAGCACCTTGGACAGGGTGGACACCATATATTTT.

The chain couples TRBV5-1 to TRBJ1-4; D remains ambiguous. The V end lost 3 bases, the J end lost 0 bases, and 9 bases lay between the germline ends. The CDR3 contains 15 residues. CDR1 and CDR2 (germline): SGHRS, YFSETQ. CDR3 bases: TGCGCCAGCAGCTACAGTGATTCAACTAATGAAAAACTGTTTTTT. This encodes CASSYSDSTNEKLFF.

The V and J genes are TRBV19 and TRBJ2-6; 13 nucleotides agree with TRBD2. The V and J ends lost 8 bases and 3 bases, in that order; junction bases with no gene match: 4. The CDR3 has 16 amino acids. Per germline, CDR1 LNHDA and CDR2 SQIVND (reference sequence). In nucleotides, the CDR3 is TGTGCCAGTCGACTAGCGGGAGGACTTGGGGCCAACGTCCTGACTTTC. This gives the protein CASRLAGGLGANVLTF.

The chain employs TRBV5-1 and TRBJ2-2; 9 bases are a match to TRBD1. Germline V gene lookup returns CDR1 SGHRS and CDR2 YFSETQ. V dropped 2 bases and J dropped 4; count of bases not matched to a gene: 3. This CDR3 has 15 residues. This CDR3 reads CASSLQGAFTGELFF. CDR3 nucleotide sequence: TGCGCCAGCAGCTTACAGGGGGCGTTCACCGGGGAGCTGTTTTTT.

The rearrangement uses TRBV4-2 and TRBJ1-5, with TRBD1 as a possible D gene (6 bases). This CDR3 comprises 13 residues. CDR1 LGHNA and CDR2 YNFKEQ come from the germline V gene. V lost 5 bases and J 4 bases, leaving 9 bases between the germline ends. CDR3 nucleotides: TGTGCCAGCAGCTGGGACAAGAATCAGCCCCAGCATTTT. It translates to CASSWDKNQPQHF.

V usage is TRBV19 and J usage is TRBJ1-1; D remains ambiguous. The CDR3 runs to 14 residues. The germline CDR1 and CDR2 sequences are LNHDA and SQIVND (reference sequence). Deletions cut 5 bases from V and 7 bases from J, with 17 bases between. The CDR3 nucleotides are TGTGCCAGTAGTCCGGGAGGGCAGAGAGGTGAAGCTTTCTTT. Residues: CASSPGGQRGEAFF.

The chain is built from TRBV5-4 and TRBJ1-1, with a tentative D call TRBD1 (5 bases). The germline V gene has CDR1 SGHNT and CDR2 YYREEE (reference sequence). There are 14 residues in the CDR3. V gave up 3 bases and J gave up 3 bases, with 12 bases separating them. The CDR3: CASSWGGKDTEAFF. In DNA form, the CDR3 reads TGTGCCAGCAGCTGGGGGGGTAAGGACACTGAAGCTTTCTTT. Complete variable domain (other parts from reference TRBV5-4 and TRBJ1-1): ETGVTQSPTHLIKTRGQQVTLRCSSQSGHNTVSWYQQALGQGPQFIFQYYREEENGRGNFPPRFSGLQFPNYSSELNVNALELDDSALYLCASSWGGKDTEAFFGQGTRLTVV.

This chain joins TRBV5-4 and TRBJ1-2; 9 bases map to TRBD1. The CDR3 contains 15 residues. Trimming removed 0 bases from V and 7 bases from J; junction bases left unmatched: 7. Germline lookup yields CDR1 SGHNT and CDR2 YYREEE (reference sequence). The CDR3 reads CASSLGDRGKGGYTF. The CDR3 nucleotides read TGTGCCAGCAGCTTGGGTGACAGGGGGAAAGGTGGCTACACCTTC.

The chain couples TRBV7-9 to TRBJ1-1; the D gene is possibly TRBD1 (5 bases). The CDR3 contains 12 residues. V lost 5 bases to trimming and J lost 6 bases, with 10 bases between them. Germline lookup yields CDR1 SEHNR and CDR2 FQNEAQ (reference sequence). DNA of the CDR3: TGTGCCAGCAGCCCCGGGGGGGCTGAAGCTTTCTTT. Its protein product is CASSPGGAEAFF.

V and J are TRBV5-4 and TRBJ1-6, with TRBD1 identical over 7 bases. The CDR3 is 17 amino acids. V lost 4 bases and J lost 0; bases outside the gene matches: 7. Germline assignment: CDR1 SGHNT and CDR2 YYREEE (reference sequence). In nucleotides, the CDR3 is TGTGCCAGCAGCACTATGGACAGGAGCTCCTATAATTCACCCCTCCACTTT. Its translation: CASSTMDRSSYNSPLHF.

This rearrangement joins TRBV7-2 to TRBJ1-6; TRBD1 matches at 7 bases. J gave up 7 bases and V 5 bases, and 11 bases lay outside the gene matches. The CDR3 has 16 residues. CDR1 is SGHTA, CDR2 FQGNSA, per germline. The chain's CDR3 is CASSAVWTGQNSPLHF. CDR3 in DNA: TGTGCCAGCAGCGCAGTATGGACAGGCCAAAATTCACCCCTCCACTTT.

The chain couples TRBV7-2 to TRBJ2-7; 8 nucleotides match TRBD2. The CDR3 totals 16 residues. Unmatched junction bases numbered 9, after V lost 1 base and J lost 4 bases. CDR1 and CDR2 (germline): SGHTA, FQGNSA. CDR3 DNA sequence: TGTGCCAGCAGCTTAGTTGTAGGACTAGCAGGATACGAGCAGTACTTC. Amino acids: CASSLVVGLAGYEQYF.

The gene calls are TRBV5-1 and TRBJ2-7; TRBD1 or TRBD2 may be the D gene (5 bases each). Germline V gene sequence: CDR1 SGHRS, CDR2 YFSETQ. V lost 4 bases and J lost 2, with 13 bases in between. The CDR3 has 14 residues. CDR3 DNA sequence: TGCGCCAGCAGCCTACGGGACCCGACCTACGAGCAGTACTTC. Translating gives CASSLRDPTYEQYF.

The chain has TRBV19 and TRBJ1-5; D is unclear. From germline, CDR1 is LNHDA and CDR2 SQIVND (reference sequence). This CDR3 contains 15 residues. The V and J ends lost 2 bases and 0 bases respectively, with 8 bases between them. DNA for the CDR3: TGTGCCAGTAGTATACGTCCGTATAGCAATCAGCCCCAGCATTTT. Translating it yields CASSIRPYSNQPQHF.

The rearrangement uses TRBV5-6 and TRBJ2-2; D may be TRBD2 (6 bases). In germline, CDR1 is SGHDT, CDR2 YYEEEE. The CDR3 covers 15 residues. V lost 3 bases and J lost 3, with 12 bases in between. The CDR3 reads CASSYWGEYTGELFF. CDR3 nucleotides: TGTGCCAGCAGCTATTGGGGGGAATACACCGGGGAGCTGTTTTTT.

The J gene is TRBJ2-3, the V gene TRBV6-6; a weak D match, TRBD1 (5 bases). Trimming took 4 bases from V and 4 from J, leaving 12 bases between them. The V gene's germline CDR1 is MNHNY and CDR2 SVGAGI (reference sequence). CDR3 length: 14 residues. Here the CDR3 DNA reads TGTGCCAGCAGTTCGCAGGGAATTGCAGATACGCAGTATTTT. It codes for CASSSQGIADTQYF.

The chain joins TRBV7-9 to TRBJ2-3; 9 bases agree with TRBD2. CDR1 and CDR2 (germline): SEHNR, FQNEAQ (reference sequence). The trim removed 2 bases at V and 0 bases at J, leaving 3 bases unmatched. This CDR3 contains 16 residues. The CDR3 sequence: CASSLSSGGSTDTQYF. The CDR3, as DNA: TGTGCCAGCAGCTTAAGTAGCGGGGGAAGCACAGATACGCAGTATTTT. The full variable domain, rest sourced from reference TRBV7-9 and TRBJ2-3, is DTGVSQNPRHKITKRGQNVTFRCDPISEHNRLYWYRQTLGQGPEFLTYFQNEAQLEKSRLLSDRFSAERPKGSFSTLEIQRTEQGDSAMYLCASSLSSGGSTDTQYFGPGTRLTVL.

The V gene is TRBV10-3, the J gene TRBJ2-3; D is uncertain. V was trimmed by 4 bases and J by 6 bases, leaving 14 bases between them. The CDR3 totals 14 residues. Germline V gene sequence: CDR1 ENHRY, CDR2 SYGVKD. The CDR3, as DNA: TGTGCCATCAGTGCCCGGCTAGACCTTGATACGCAGTATTTT. This gives the protein CAISARLDLDTQYF.